This T cell receptor (beta chain) is from a study of cytomegalovirus exposure and HLA in healthy donors. 13 Jbeta primers and 60 Vbeta primers were used for the PCR. The repertoire was sequenced with immunoSEQ multiplex PCR; TCRdb's copy has only in-frame clones and lacks some. This sample has under 200,000 clones, with about 13% found just once. Trimming cost V 0 bases and J 4 bases, with 15 bases left between them. There are 16 residues in the CDR3. CDR1 is MGHDK, CDR2 SYGVNS, per germline. Material: PBMCs. The chain couples TRBV25-1 to TRBJ1-2, with D tentatively TRBD1 (6 bases). This TCR was recovered from a man aged 50 to 59 in good health and CMV-seropositive. The CDR3 sequence is CASSEYFRTGLYGYTF. The DNA for the CDR3 is TGTGCCAGCAGTGAATATTTCCGAACAGGGCTCTATGGCTACACCTTC.